Below are 15 T cell receptor beta chains sequenced from a single sample in a study of vaccination effects on CD4 cells after COVID-19. Pools of viral peptides were used by the ViraFEST assay to expand antigen-specific CD4+ T cells ahead of sequencing. Following culture for 9 to 11 days, CD4+ T cells were isolated. All vaccine recipients tested negative for nucleocapsid antibodies and had never contracted SARS-CoV-2 infection. Which antigens these TCRs recognize remains unknown. This table comes from immunoSEQ multiplex PCR, and its TCRdb copy is limited to in-frame clones, with some not included. This table holds tens of thousands of clones, about four fifths found once. The source material was CD4+ T cells from PBMCs cultured with SARS-CoV-2 spike peptides, sampled before COVID-19 vaccination. The receptors come from a human donor who received a COVID-19 vaccine.

This clone showed up just once. The chain uses TRBV4-1 and TRBJ1-2; perhaps TRBD1 as D (5 bases). The CDR3 loop spans 14 amino acids. CDR1 is MGHRA, CDR2 YSYEKL, per germline. Trimming left V 4 bases short and J 3 bases short, with 12 bases between. For the CDR3, the DNA is TGCGCCAGCAGCCCTACAGGAGGGTACTATGGCTACACCTTC. It is translated as CASSPTGGYYGYTF.

This clone was found a few times. This rearrangement joins TRBV6-5 to TRBJ2-3; 7 bases align to TRBD2. V trimming: 3 bases; J trimming: 10 bases; junction bases outside the gene matches: 7. The CDR3 consists of 13 residues. CDR1 MNHEY and CDR2 SVGAGI come from the germline V gene. CDR3 in DNA: TGTGCCAGCAGTTATGGGAGGGAGGCTTCGCAGTATTTT. It encodes CASSYGREASQYF.

The chain links TRBV7-2 to TRBJ1-5, with D unclear. CDR1 and CDR2 (germline): SGHTA, FQGNSA. The CDR3 covers 14 residues. Trimming removed 5 bases at V and 5 bases at J, with 13 bases between. The CDR3 protein is CASSPDRSYQPQHF. CDR3 coding DNA: TGTGCCAGCAGCCCGGACCGAAGTTATCAGCCCCAGCATTTT.

The chain links TRBV9 to TRBJ2-3; 7 bases fit TRBD1. The germline CDR1 and CDR2 sequences are SGDLS and YYNGEE. CDR3 length equals 16 residues. The ends lost 4 bases at V and 3 bases at J; junction bases unmatched: 11. The DNA for the CDR3 is TGTGCCAGCAGCTCAATGACAGGGTCGGGAACAGATACGCAGTATTTT. Protein product: CASSSMTGSGTDTQYF.

This chain uses TRBV3-1 (or the pseudogene TRBV3-2) with TRBJ2-3; D gene unclear. V was clipped by 4 bases and J by 0 bases, with 17 bases between them. The CDR3 sequence is 17 residues long. Germline V gene lookup returns CDR1 LGHDT and CDR2 YNNKEL (reference sequence). The CDR3 coding sequence is TGTGCCAGCAGCCTCCATCGGATTTTGGGCAGCACAGATACGCAGTATTTT. Translating gives CASSLHRILGSTDTQYF.

The chain recombines TRBV7-9 with TRBJ2-2; 9 positions match TRBD1. The CDR3 runs 15 residues. J lost 6 bases, V lost 5 bases, and 7 bases had no gene match. The germline CDR1 and CDR2 sequences are SEHNR and FQNEAQ (reference sequence). CDR3 sequence reads: CASSLRDRVAGELFF. CDR3 nucleotide sequence: TGTGCCAGCAGCCTCCGGGACAGGGTCGCCGGGGAGCTGTTTTTT.

The V call is TRBV7-9, the J call TRBJ2-3; D ambiguous. The CDR3 runs 11 residues. V gave up 8 bases and J gave up 5 bases, with 8 bases separating them. Germline V CDR1 and CDR2: SEHNR, FQNEAQ (reference sequence). The CDR3 bases are TGTGCCAGCGCCGAAGGAGATACGCAGTATTTT. This gives the protein CASAEGDTQYF.

The count of this clone is one. The rearrangement links TRBV7-9 to TRBJ1-2, with TRBD1 matching 11 bases. CDR3 size: 18 residues. The J segment lost 4 bases and the V segment lost 5 bases, leaving 15 bases of the junction unmatched. Germline-derived CDR1 and CDR2 are SEHNR and FQNEAQ (reference sequence). The CDR3 sequence is CASSKWTGGAKGPYGYTF. Written as DNA, the CDR3 is TGTGCCAGCAGCAAGTGGACAGGGGGCGCTAAGGGCCCCTATGGCTACACCTTC.

The rearrangement links TRBV28 to TRBJ2-5; TRBD1 aligns across 10 bases. This CDR3 region has 15 residues. Trimming took 6 bases from V and 5 from J; bases not matched to a gene: 9. Germline CDR1 is MDHEN and CDR2 is SYDVKM. CDR3 nucleotides: TGTGCCAGCAGCTCAGCGACAGGGGGCGGGGAGACCCAGTACTTC. Protein sequence: CASSSATGGGETQYF.

In nucleotides, the CDR3 is TGTGCCAGCGATTCGGTCAGGGGCCTCCAAGAGACCCAGTACTTC. Translation: CASDSVRGLQETQYF. The chain has TRBV2 and TRBJ2-5; D is perhaps TRBD1 (6 bases). Trimming shortened V by 8 bases and J by 1 base, and 17 bases separated the two germline ends. Per germline, CDR1 SNHLY and CDR2 FYNNEI. The CDR3 totals 15 residues.

The J gene is TRBJ1-2, the V gene TRBV29-1, with 11 bases fitting TRBD1. The V gene end was trimmed by 1 base and the J gene end by 3 bases; junction bases not matched to a gene: 4. This CDR3 has 15 residues. The V gene's germline CDR1 is SQVTM and CDR2 ANQGSEA. The CDR3 DNA reads as TGCAGCGTTGAAGGGGACAGGGGGGTCTACTATGGCTACACCTTC. Residues: CSVEGDRGVYYGYTF.

This clone was recorded once. The gene calls are TRBV5-6 and TRBJ1-1, with a possible D match to TRBD1 (5 bases). From germline, CDR1 is SGHDT and CDR2 YYEEEE. The germline V and J ends were trimmed by 2 bases and 4 bases, with 12 bases remaining between them. This CDR3 spans 14 amino acids. CDR3 bases: TGTGCCAGCAGCTTCAGGGAGAGGGCCACTGAAGCTTTCTTT. Translated: CASSFRERATEAFF.

The V call is TRBV7-3, the J call TRBJ1-1, with a weak D call TRBD1 (6 bases). The CDR3 length is 15 residues. From germline, CDR1 is SGHTA and CDR2 FQGTGA. Trimming shortened V by 4 bases and J by 3 bases, and 15 bases separated the two germline ends. As DNA, the CDR3 is TGTGCCAGCAGCTCGTCGACAGGTGCTTACACTGAAGCTTTCTTT. Protein product: CASSSSTGAYTEAFF.

The V gene is TRBV18, the J gene TRBJ1-2, with TRBD1 as a possible D gene (6 bases). Trimming stripped 6 bases from V and 4 bases from J, with 15 bases between. The CDR3 has 14 residues. Germline loops: CDR1 KGHSH, CDR2 LQKENI. CDR3 in amino acids: CASSPRTEPYGYTF. For the CDR3, the DNA is TGTGCCAGCTCCCCGCGGACAGAACCCTATGGCTACACCTTC.

This clone has a single count. The chain employs TRBV18 and TRBJ2-1; D uncertain. The CDR3 is 15 amino acids. CDR1 is KGHSH, CDR2 LQKENI, per germline. V lost 2 bases to trimming and J lost 0 bases, with 8 bases between them. DNA for the CDR3: TGTGCCAGCTCACCAAGTGAAAGCTCCTACAATGAGCAGTTCTTC. Translation gives CASSPSESSYNEQFF.